What follows are 13 T cell receptor beta chains derived from one specimen sequenced in a study of T-cell memory formation after mild COVID-19. One entry per CDR3 protein, called by TCRdb with MiXCR from the 5' RACE reads. Of fewer than 700,000 distinct CDR3 sequences listed, roughly 20% are singletons. Sequenced: PBMCs or a T cell subset sorted from them (not recorded which). All receptors come from an adult woman who had mild COVID-19 (a few samples of this study predate the infection). Cell type and time point are not known.

This chain uses TRBV9 with TRBJ2-2, with D unclear. Germline V lookup: CDR1 SGDLS, CDR2 YYNGEE. V lost 0 bases and J lost 1, with 10 bases in between. The CDR3 has 16 amino acids. The CDR3 loop reads CASSVGGSRNTGELFF. CDR3 coding DNA: TGTGCCAGCAGCGTAGGGGGATCGAGGAACACCGGGGAGCTGTTTTTT. The whole variable domain, filled in from reference TRBV9 and TRBJ2-2, reads DSGVTQTPKHLITATGQRVTLRCSPRSGDLSVYWYQQSLDQGLQFLIQYYNGEERAKGNILERFSAQQFPDLHSELNLSSLELGDSALYFCASSVGGSRNTGELFFGEGSRLTVL.

This clonotype came up a few times. The CDR3 sequence: CASSGVGLHEQFF. CDR3 nucleotides: TGTGCCAGCAGTGGGGTAGGACTCCATGAGCAGTTCTTC. The chain joins TRBV7-2 to TRBJ2-1; maybe TRBD2 (5 bases). The germline gives CDR1 SGHTA, CDR2 FQGNSA. There are 13 residues in the CDR3. Trimming pared 6 bases from V and 8 bases from J, leaving 14 bases between.

The chain couples TRBV4-3 to TRBJ2-2; no definite D call. Germline-derived CDR1 and CDR2 are LGHNA and YSLEER. The ends were cut back, 0 bases at V and 1 base at J, with 3 bases in the middle. This CDR3 comprises 14 residues. The CDR3: CASSQDWNTGELFF. DNA of the CDR3: TGCGCCAGCAGCCAAGACTGGAACACCGGGGAGCTGTTTTTT.

The rearrangement links TRBV14 to TRBJ2-3, with 7 bases aligning to TRBD2. Germline CDR1 is SGHDN and CDR2 is FVKESK. Trimming took 1 base from V and 0 from J; bases not matched to a gene: 4. This CDR3 is 16 amino acids long. The CDR3 nucleotides read TGTGCCAGCAGCCAAGCGGGAGGAAGGAGCACAGATACGCAGTATTTT. It is translated as CASSQAGGRSTDTQYF. Full variable domain (remainder filled in from reference TRBV14 and TRBJ2-3): EAGVTQFPSHSVIEKGQTVTLRCDPISGHDNLYWYRRVMGKEIKFLLHFVKESKQDESGMPNNRFLAERTGGTYSTLKVQPAELEDSGVYFCASSQAGGRSTDTQYFGPGTRLTVL.

This CDR3 reads CASSLVWTGGAGNQAFF. The CDR3 DNA reads as TGTGCCAGCAGCTTAGTATGGACAGGGGGCGCCGGGAATCAAGCTTTCTTT. The V and J genes are TRBV11-2 and TRBJ1-1; 11 nucleotides match TRBD1. The CDR3 length is 17 residues. V shed 1 base and J 9 bases; nucleotides not matched to a gene: 13. Germline assignment: CDR1 SGHAT and CDR2 FQNNGV.

This chain links TRBV25-1 with TRBJ1-1; D is perhaps TRBD1 (6 bases). CDR1 is MGHDK and CDR2 is SYGVNS in the germline V gene. Deletions cut 7 bases from V and 0 bases from J, with 18 bases between. The CDR3 extends over 16 amino acids. The CDR3 is CASMASRGLMNTEAFF. The CDR3 coding sequence is TGTGCCAGCATGGCGTCCAGGGGCTTGATGAACACTGAAGCTTTCTTT.

V usage is TRBV7-2 and J usage is TRBJ2-7; D not certain. Germline values: CDR1 SGHTA, CDR2 FQGNSA. This CDR3 region has 12 residues. Trimming took off 4 bases at V and 7 bases at J, with 11 bases between the two ends. For the CDR3, the DNA is TGTGCCAGCAGCTCTTACATGGATGAGCAGTACTTC. Translation gives CASSSYMDEQYF.

This chain uses TRBV9 with TRBJ2-7, with TRBD1 as a possible D gene (5 bases). Trimming removed 0 bases at V and 2 bases at J, with 12 bases between. From germline, CDR1 is SGDLS and CDR2 YYNGEE. CDR3 length: 15 residues. The CDR3 DNA is TGTGCCAGCAGCGTAGACCTAGGGGTGACCTACGAGCAGTACTTC. Residues: CASSVDLGVTYEQYF. The entire variable domain, with the rest obtained from reference TRBV9 and TRBJ2-7, is as follows: DSGVTQTPKHLITATGQRVTLRCSPRSGDLSVYWYQQSLDQGLQFLIQYYNGEERAKGNILERFSAQQFPDLHSELNLSSLELGDSALYFCASSVDLGVTYEQYFGPGTRLTVT.

This clonotype was seen more than once but under ten times. The rearrangement links TRBV7-8 to TRBJ2-7; tentatively, D is TRBD1 (6 bases). The V gene's germline CDR1 is SGHVS and CDR2 FQNEAQ. The CDR3 consists of 15 residues. The V and J ends lost 5 bases and 5 bases respectively, with 19 bases between them. CDR3 DNA sequence: TGTGCCAGCAGCCCCCGCCAGGGGACAATCCACGAGCAGTACTTC. Its translation is CASSPRQGTIHEQYF.

This clonotype turned up a few times. The rearrangement links TRBV3-1 to TRBJ1-2; D may be TRBD1 (5 bases). CDR1 is LGHDT and CDR2 is YNNKEL in the germline V gene (reference sequence). The V and J ends lost 1 base and 8 bases respectively, with 17 bases between them. This CDR3 has 15 amino acids. CDR3 residues: CASSQAPGTGGGYTF. DNA of the CDR3: TGTGCCAGCAGCCAAGCCCCTGGGACCGGGGGAGGCTACACCTTC.

This clonotype showed up just a few times. The rearrangement uses TRBV6-5 and TRBJ1-1; D is uncertain. The length of the CDR3 is 13 residues. The germline gives CDR1 MNHEY, CDR2 SVGAGI. Trimming removed 2 bases from V and 1 base from J, with 5 bases in between. The CDR3 DNA is TGTGCCAGCAGTTACGAGCCGAACACTGAAGCTTTCTTT. This translates into CASSYEPNTEAFF.

This clonotype occurred a few times. The chain combines TRBV6-5 with TRBJ2-7, with D possibly matching TRBD2 (6 bases). V lost 2 bases to trimming and J lost 4 bases, with 15 bases between them. The CDR3 runs 15 residues. From germline, CDR1 is MNHEY and CDR2 SVGAGI. CDR3 in amino acids: CASSYGGSGEYEQYF. CDR3 nucleotide sequence: TGTGCCAGCAGTTACGGTGGGTCGGGAGAATACGAGCAGTACTTC.

The CDR3 sequence is CSVESGLAGYNEQFF. CDR3 in DNA: TGCAGCGTTGAATCAGGGCTAGCGGGGTACAATGAGCAGTTCTTC. The V gene is TRBV29-1, the J gene TRBJ2-1; 9 bases match TRBD2. The CDR3 runs 15 residues. In germline, CDR1 is SQVTM, CDR2 ANQGSEA. The junction had 6 bases not matched to a gene; V was cut back by 2 bases and J by 4 bases.